This TCR beta chain was sequenced in a study of T cell responses to AZD1222 COVID-19 vaccine. The CDR3 loop spans 16 amino acids. V gave up 6 bases and J gave up 4 bases, with 21 bases separating them. Germline V lookup: CDR1 MRHNA, CDR2 SNTAGT. This table comes from immunoSEQ multiplex PCR, and its TCRdb copy is limited to in-frame clones, with some not included. The profile shows 200,000 to 250,000 clones, around 94% of them singletons. Study results and caveats: Regions 160-218 and 743-854 held dominance among vaccine-associated CD4 TCRs, which spanned spike. No day 14 peak samples; only post-peak repertoires were characterized. It should be noted that donors were predominantly white British and more often female, and clonal diversity was possibly underestimated.

In regard to this clone: Its antigen is unidentified.

The source is an adult who received the MenACWY meningococcal vaccine as a control. Sequencing used peripheral blood, obtained 28 days after the second dose of the MenACWY control vaccine. The chain employs TRBV6-4 and TRBJ1-1; no reliable D call. CDR3 sequence: CASSGLYAFQSTEAFF. CDR3 in DNA: TGTGCCAGCAGCGGCCTATACGCGTTTCAGTCCACTGAAGCTTTCTTT.